Shown below are 18 T cell receptor beta chains from a single sample sequenced in a study of blood T cell repertoires in COVID-19. Only in-frame clones appear in the TCRdb table, and some are missing; sequencing was by immunoSEQ multiplex PCR. This repertoire shows fewer than 200,000 clones, 75% to 90% found once; its top ten account for approximately 8%. Sequenced sample: peripheral blood. The receptors stem from a woman between 65 and 79 years old with COVID-19, enrolled during active disease.

This clone was counted a single time. The chain has TRBV6-1 and TRBJ2-1, with no clear D. The germline gives CDR1 MNHNS, CDR2 SASEGT. The CDR3 runs 15 residues. Between the trimmed V and J ends, which lost 1 base and 4 bases, there was a span of 11 bases. CDR3 nucleotides: TGTGCCAGCAGTGAAGACACGAAACCTTACAATGAGCAGTTCTTC. Translated: CASSEDTKPYNEQFF.

This rearrangement joins TRBV5-1 to TRBJ2-7; TRBD1 matches at 10 bases. The V segment lost 0 bases and the J segment 6 bases; nucleotides outside the gene matches: 3. Per germline, CDR1 SGHRS and CDR2 YFSETQ. The CDR3 runs 14 residues. The CDR3 coding sequence is TGCGCCAGCAGCTTGGGGGACAGGGGCGGCGAGCAGTACTTC. Protein product: CASSLGDRGGEQYF. The full variable domain, its missing parts supplied by reference TRBV5-1 and TRBJ2-7, is KAGVTQTPRYLIKTRGQQVTLSCSPISGHRSVSWYQQTPGQGLQFLFEYFSETQRNKGNFPGRFSGRQFSNSRSEMNVSTLELGDSALYLCASSLGDRGGEQYFGPGTRLTVT.

V gene TRBV7-8 combines with J gene TRBJ1-2, with D maybe TRBD1 (5 bases). The CDR3 sequence is 17 residues long. CDR1 and CDR2 from the germline V gene are SGHVS and FQNEAQ. Trimming removed 0 bases from V and 2 bases from J, with 16 bases in between. CDR3 region: CASSLAQGKARNYGYTF. The CDR3 DNA reads TGTGCCAGCAGCTTAGCCCAGGGAAAGGCGCGGAACTATGGCTACACCTTC.

This clone has just a few counts. V is TRBV3-1 (or the pseudogene TRBV3-2) and J is TRBJ2-7; 9 bases agree with TRBD1. CDR3 length equals 14 residues. V was pared by 4 bases and J by 1 base, with 2 bases of the junction left unmatched. The germline CDR1 and CDR2 sequences are LGHDT and YNNKEL (reference sequence). The CDR3 DNA reads as TGTGCCAGCAGCCGACAGGGGGGGTCCTACGAGCAGTACTTC. As protein: CASSRQGGSYEQYF.

The V and J genes are TRBV9 and TRBJ1-2, with TRBD1 matching 9 bases. The CDR3 consists of 15 residues. V trimming: 4 bases; J trimming: 0 bases; junction bases outside the gene matches: 4. Germline V CDR1 and CDR2: SGDLS, YYNGEE. The CDR3 DNA sequence: TGTGCCAGCAGCACAGGGGGCAAAGCTAACTATGGCTACACCTTC. Protein sequence: CASSTGGKANYGYTF.

In DNA, the CDR3 is TGTGCCATCAGTCCGGGACAGGGAATAAACATTCAGTACTTC. Amino acids: CAISPGQGINIQYF. The chain carries TRBV10-3 and TRBJ2-4, with 9 bases that match TRBD1. Trimming removed 5 bases from V and 6 bases from J; junction bases left unmatched: 5. Germline V gene sequence: CDR1 ENHRY, CDR2 SYGVKD. The CDR3 contains 14 residues.

V gene TRBV11-2 combines with J gene TRBJ2-3; tentatively, D is TRBD1 (6 bases). The V gene lost 1 base and the J gene lost 3 bases, with 14 bases spanning the gap. The CDR3 length is 16 residues. The germline V gene encodes CDR1 SGHAT and CDR2 FQNNGV. Written as DNA, the CDR3 is TGTGCCAGCAGCTTAGGGTCTAACAGGGAGACAGATACGCAGTATTTT. The encoded protein is CASSLGSNRETDTQYF.

The chain is built from TRBV7-9 and TRBJ2-5, with TRBD2 matching over 9 bases. Germline CDR1 reads SEHNR; CDR2 reads FQNEAQ (reference sequence). J was trimmed by 5 bases and V by 4 bases; bases with no gene match: 11. The CDR3 runs 16 residues. The CDR3 sequence is CASSYLAGAIGETQYF. DNA of the CDR3: TGTGCCAGCAGCTACTTAGCGGGAGCAATTGGGGAGACCCAGTACTTC.

This chain uses TRBV11-2 with TRBJ2-4, with 11 bases identical to TRBD2. V dropped 5 bases and J dropped 0; count of bases not matched to a gene: 6. Germline CDR1 SGHAT, CDR2 FQNNGV. The CDR3 is 17 residues long. CDR3 sequence: CASSPGLAGLAKNIQYF. The CDR3 DNA is TGTGCCAGCAGCCCAGGACTAGCGGGTTTAGCCAAAAACATTCAGTACTTC.

The chain has TRBV5-6 and TRBJ1-5, with 10 nucleotides matching TRBD1. The CDR3 is 14 amino acids. The germline CDR1 and CDR2 sequences are SGHDT and YYEEEE. After removal of 4 bases from V and 5 bases from J, the junction contained 3 bases not matched to a gene. CDR3 coding DNA: TGTGCCAGCAGCGACGGACAGGGGGATCAGCCCCAGCATTTT. Translation gives CASSDGQGDQPQHF.

The chain has TRBV7-2 and TRBJ2-2, with 8 bases identical to TRBD1. The V gene end was trimmed by 5 bases and the J gene end by 1 base; junction bases not matched to a gene: 6. Germline V lookup: CDR1 SGHTA, CDR2 FQGNSA. The CDR3 is 16 residues long. The CDR3 region has the DNA TGTGCCAGCAGCAAAGTGGGGACAGGGAACACCGGGGAGCTGTTTTTT. It is translated as CASSKVGTGNTGELFF.

The table lists this clone with many counts. This rearrangement joins TRBV7-9 to TRBJ1-1; the D gene is possibly TRBD1 (5 bases). The CDR3 length is 14 residues. V was clipped by 4 bases and J by 5 bases, with 14 bases between them. The germline gives CDR1 SEHNR, CDR2 FQNEAQ (reference sequence). CDR3 coding DNA: TGTGCCAGCAGCTCGGACAATCGGGGGACTGAAGCTTTCTTT. Residues: CASSSDNRGTEAFF.

V is TRBV29-1 and J is TRBJ2-7; 12 nucleotides agree with TRBD2. Unmatched junction bases numbered 1, after V lost 6 bases and J lost 4 bases. The CDR3 is made up of 12 amino acids. Germline V lookup: CDR1 SQVTM, CDR2 ANQGSEA. The CDR3 DNA sequence: TGCAGCGTCGGGACTAGCGGGTACGAGCAGTACTTC. Residues: CSVGTSGYEQYF.

This chain joins TRBV7-8 and TRBJ2-5; TRBD2 aligns across 8 bases. V lost 4 bases and J lost 2; bases outside the gene matches: 9. Germline CDR1 is SGHVS and CDR2 is FQNEAQ. The CDR3 length is 16 residues. The CDR3 DNA reads TGTGCCAGCAGCTGGAACGGGAGGGCACTACAAGAGACCCAGTACTTC. This codes for CASSWNGRALQETQYF.

CDR3 in DNA: TGTGCCAGCAACCGGAGGGATGAGCAGTTCTTC. Amino acids: CASNRRDEQFF. The V gene is TRBV6-6, the J gene TRBJ2-1; maybe TRBD2 (6 bases). Trimming pared 7 bases from V and 8 bases from J, leaving 9 bases between. The CDR3 has 11 residues. Germline V gene sequence: CDR1 MNHNY, CDR2 SVGAGI (reference sequence).

This clone was counted a single time. The chain links TRBV6-5 to TRBJ2-7, with a possible D match to TRBD1 (6 bases). Germline CDR1 is MNHEY and CDR2 is SVGAGI. With 4 bases removed from V and 4 bases from J, the gap between germline ends came to 14 bases. There are 14 residues in the CDR3. The CDR3 bases are TGTGCCAGCAGTTTTGGCAGGCAGGGGTACGAGCAGTACTTC. It yields the protein CASSFGRQGYEQYF.

This clone is a singleton in its sample. The chain employs TRBV7-3 and TRBJ2-2; D possibly corresponds to TRBD1 (7 bases). The V end was cut by 5 bases, the J end by 4 bases, with 26 bases between. In germline, CDR1 is SGHTA, CDR2 FQGTGA. This CDR3 has 19 amino acids. The CDR3 coding sequence is TGTGCCAGCAGCGGCGCTGGCGGGACAGCTAGACGGAGCACCGGGGAGCTGTTTTTT. It is translated as CASSGAGGTARRSTGELFF.

V gene TRBV5-1 combines with J gene TRBJ2-4; D possibly corresponds to TRBD1 (6 bases). Germline V lookup: CDR1 SGHRS, CDR2 YFSETQ. V was cut by 2 bases and J by 7 bases, with 16 bases left in between. This CDR3 is built from 15 residues. The CDR3: CASSFMIGQINIQYF. The CDR3 DNA reads TGCGCCAGCAGCTTCATGATAGGACAGATTAACATTCAGTACTTC.